This T cell receptor beta chain is from a study of beta chain features in type 1 diabetes. J was trimmed by 5 bases and V by 8 bases; bases with no gene match: 10. CDR3 size: 15 residues. Germline assignment: CDR1 MDHEN and CDR2 SYDVKM. Reverse transcription of all isolated RNA meant that expressed TCRB transcripts were sequenced. Assay used: immunoSEQ multiplex PCR; TCRdb lists only in-frame clones, some missing. The sample holds around 240,000 clones, roughly 17% seen once. Comments on this clone: The antigen is unknown.

Study-wide results and caveats: Compared to healthy donors, patients appeared to have naive, central memory and Treg TCRB repertoires that were more alike. Shortening that was moderate but significant affected the TCRB CDR3s of Type 1 diabetes patients in all four CD4+ subsets.

The receptor was derived from a man aged 30-40 years with type 1 diabetes. Sequenced input: naive CD4+ T cells from blood. V is TRBV28 and J is TRBJ2-1; 9 nucleotides align to TRBD2. The CDR3 sequence: CASRPASGRNNEQFF. CDR3 DNA: TGTGCCAGCCGACCGGCGAGCGGGAGGAACAATGAGCAGTTCTTC.